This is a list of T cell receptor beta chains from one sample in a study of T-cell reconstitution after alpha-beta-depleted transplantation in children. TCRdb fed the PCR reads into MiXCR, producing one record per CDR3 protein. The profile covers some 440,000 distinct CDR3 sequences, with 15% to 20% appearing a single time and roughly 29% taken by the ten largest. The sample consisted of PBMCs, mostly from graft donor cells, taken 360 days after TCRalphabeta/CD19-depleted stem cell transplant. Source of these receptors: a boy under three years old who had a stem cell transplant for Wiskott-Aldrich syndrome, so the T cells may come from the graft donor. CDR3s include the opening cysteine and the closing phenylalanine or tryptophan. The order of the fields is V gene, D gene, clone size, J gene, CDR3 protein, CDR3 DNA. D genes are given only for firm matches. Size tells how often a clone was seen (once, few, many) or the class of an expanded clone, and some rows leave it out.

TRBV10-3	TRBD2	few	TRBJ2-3	CAISESRASGAITDTQYF	TGTGCCATCAGTGAGAGTAGGGCTAGCGGGGCGATCACAGATACGCAGTATTTT
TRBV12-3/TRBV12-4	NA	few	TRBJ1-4	CASTLRINEKLFF	TGTGCCAGCACCCTCAGGATTAATGAAAAACTGTTTTTT
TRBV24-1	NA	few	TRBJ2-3	CATSDSQRTQYF	TGTGCCACCAGTGATTCACAGCGCACGCAGTATTTT
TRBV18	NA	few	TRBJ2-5	CASSPPGSARETQYF	TGTGCCAGCTCACCACCGGGATCAGCTCGGGAGACCCAGTACTTC
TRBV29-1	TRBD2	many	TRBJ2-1	CSALSGRESYNEQFF	TGCAGCGCCCTTAGCGGGAGGGAATCCTACAATGAGCAGTTCTTC
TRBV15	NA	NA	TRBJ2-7	CATSRSKAHEQYF	TGTGCCACCAGCAGGTCAAAAGCGCACGAGCAGTACTTC
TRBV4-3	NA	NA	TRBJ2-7	CASSPAVGEGSYEQYF	TGCGCCAGCAGCCCGGCGGTAGGGGAAGGATCCTACGAGCAGTACTTC
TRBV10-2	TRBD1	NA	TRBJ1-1	CASNRQGSDTEAFF	TGCGCCAGCAACCGACAGGGGTCGGACACTGAAGCTTTCTTT
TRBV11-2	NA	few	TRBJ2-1	CASSLEGATYNEQFF	TGTGCCAGCAGCTTAGAGGGGGCGACTTACAATGAGCAGTTCTTC
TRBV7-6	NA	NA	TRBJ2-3	CASSLGGFPDTQYF	TGTGCCAGCAGCTTAGGGGGATTTCCAGATACGCAGTATTTT
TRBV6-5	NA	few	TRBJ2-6	CASSIDKAGANVLTF	TGTGCCAGCAGTATCGATAAAGCTGGGGCCAACGTCCTGACTTTC
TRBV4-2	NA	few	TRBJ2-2	CASRRFDTGELFF	TGTGCCAGCAGAAGGTTCGACACCGGGGAGCTGTTTTTT
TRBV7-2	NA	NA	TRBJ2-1	CASRQAGEVYNEQFF	TGTGCCAGCAGACAAGCGGGTGAGGTCTACAATGAGCAGTTCTTC
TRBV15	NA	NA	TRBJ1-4	CATNEMGGGNEKLFF	TGTGCCACCAACGAGATGGGCGGAGGTAATGAAAAACTGTTTTTT
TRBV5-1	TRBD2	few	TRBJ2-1	CASSPGLAGAPRNEQFF	TGCGCCAGCAGCCCGGGACTAGCGGGAGCCCCGAGGAATGAGCAGTTCTTC
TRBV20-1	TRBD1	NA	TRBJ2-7	CSARGTGENYEQYF	TGCAGTGCTAGAGGCACAGGGGAAAACTACGAGCAGTACTTC
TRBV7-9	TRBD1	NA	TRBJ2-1	CASSQPGQGWNEQFF	TGTGCCAGCAGCCAACCGGGACAGGGTTGGAATGAGCAGTTCTTC
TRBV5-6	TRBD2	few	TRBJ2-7	CASNGAGDYEQYF	TGTGCCAGCAACGGAGCGGGAGACTACGAGCAGTACTTC
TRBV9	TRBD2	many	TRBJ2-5	CASSLSSGETQYF	TGTGCCAGCAGCCTGTCTAGCGGCGAGACCCAGTACTTC
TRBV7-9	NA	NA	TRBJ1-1	CASSFSGVGTEAFF	TGTGCCAGCAGCTTTTCTGGGGTAGGCACTGAAGCTTTCTTT
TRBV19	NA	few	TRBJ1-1	CASSPCLEAFF	TGTGCCAGTAGTCCCTGTCTTGAAGCTTTCTTT
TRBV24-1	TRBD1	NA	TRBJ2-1	CATSEPGTGPYNEQFF	TGTGCCACCAGTGAGCCCGGGACAGGGCCCTACAATGAGCAGTTCTTC
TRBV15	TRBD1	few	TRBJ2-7	CATSRATGVEQYF	TGTGCCACCAGCAGAGCGACAGGGGTCGAGCAGTACTTC
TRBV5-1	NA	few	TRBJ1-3	CASSWAGTHGNTIYF	TGCGCCAGCAGCTGGGCCGGGACTCATGGAAACACCATATATTTT
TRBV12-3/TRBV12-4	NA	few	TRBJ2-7	CASSLGLRGEQYF	TGTGCCAGCAGTTTGGGCCTACGGGGGGAGCAGTACTTC
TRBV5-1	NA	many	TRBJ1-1	CASSFGPMNTEAFF	TGCGCCAGCAGCTTCGGACCGATGAACACTGAAGCTTTCTTT
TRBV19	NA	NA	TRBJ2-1	CASSPGYKVYNEQFF	TGTGCCAGTAGTCCAGGGTATAAGGTCTACAATGAGCAGTTCTTC
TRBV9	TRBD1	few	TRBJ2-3	CASNRGGIDSDTQYF	TGTGCCAGCAACCGAGGGGGCATCGACTCAGATACGCAGTATTTT
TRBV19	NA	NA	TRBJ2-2	CASTLRVGYGGELFF	TGTGCCAGTACCCTTCGTGTAGGGTATGGCGGGGAGCTGTTTTTT
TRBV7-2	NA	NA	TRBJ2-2	CASSLRGRDTGELFF	TGTGCCAGCAGCTTAAGAGGGAGAGACACCGGGGAGCTGTTTTTT
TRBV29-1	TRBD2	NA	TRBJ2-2	CSVETLRGGAGELFF	TGCAGCGTTGAGACCCTTCGGGGGGGGGCCGGGGAGCTGTTTTTT
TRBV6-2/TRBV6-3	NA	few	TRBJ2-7	CASSYYWYGQTYEQYF	TGTGCCAGCAGTTACTATTGGTACGGACAGACCTACGAGCAGTACTTC
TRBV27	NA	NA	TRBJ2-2	CASRPYPGGSLPGELFF	TGTGCCAGCAGACCTTATCCGGGCGGATCCCTCCCCGGGGAGCTGTTTTTT
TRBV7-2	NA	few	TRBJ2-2	CASSSPWAGELFF	TGTGCCAGCAGCTCCCCTTGGGCCGGGGAGCTGTTTTTT
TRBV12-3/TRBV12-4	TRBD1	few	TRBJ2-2	CASSFRDRPIGGELFF	TGTGCCAGCAGTTTCCGGGACAGACCCATCGGCGGGGAGCTGTTTTTT
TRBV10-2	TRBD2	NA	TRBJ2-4	CASSYMGGRAKNIQYF	TGCGCCAGCAGTTACATGGGCGGGAGGGCCAAAAACATTCAGTACTTC
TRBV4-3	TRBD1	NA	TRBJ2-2	CASGRGKGTGELFF	TGCGCCAGCGGCAGGGGGAAAGGCACCGGGGAGCTGTTTTTT
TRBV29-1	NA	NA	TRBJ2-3	CSVVLGSSTDTQYF	TGCAGCGTTGTTTTAGGCTCTAGCACAGATACGCAGTATTTT
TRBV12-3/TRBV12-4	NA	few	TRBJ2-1	CASSRVRGIYNEQFF	TGTGCCAGCAGCCGCGTACGCGGGATTTACAATGAGCAGTTCTTC
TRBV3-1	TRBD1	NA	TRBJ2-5	CASSQDFDRGYQETQYF	TGTGCCAGCAGCCAAGATTTCGACAGGGGGTATCAAGAGACCCAGTACTTC
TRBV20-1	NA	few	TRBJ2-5	CSALSGETQYF	TGCAGTGCACTAAGCGGGGAGACCCAGTACTTC
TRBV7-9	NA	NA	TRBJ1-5	CASSAYNQPQHF	TGTGCCAGCAGCGCCTACAATCAGCCCCAGCATTTT
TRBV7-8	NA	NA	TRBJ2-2	CASSPRTRVNTGELFF	TGTGCCAGCAGCCCTCGGACCAGAGTGAACACCGGGGAGCTGTTTTTT
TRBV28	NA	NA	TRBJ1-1	CASRPRGSYTEAFF	TGTGCCAGCAGACCAAGGGGATCTTACACTGAAGCTTTCTTT
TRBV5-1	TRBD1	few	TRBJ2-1	CASSFDRGRNEQFF	TGCGCCAGCAGCTTTGACAGGGGGCGGAATGAGCAGTTCTTC
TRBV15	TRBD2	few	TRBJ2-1	CATSSNRAGVSYNEQFF	TGTGCCACCAGCAGCAATAGAGCGGGGGTATCCTACAATGAGCAGTTCTTC
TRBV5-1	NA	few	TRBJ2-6	CASSLTGNSGANVLTF	TGCGCCAGCAGCTTAACAGGGAACTCTGGGGCCAACGTCCTGACTTTC
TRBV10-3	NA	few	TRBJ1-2	CAITEGRNGYTF	TGTGCCATCACGGAGGGGCGGAACGGCTACACCTTC
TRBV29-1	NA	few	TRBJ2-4	CSAGSDKKNIQYF	TGCAGCGCTGGCAGCGATAAGAAAAACATTCAGTACTTC